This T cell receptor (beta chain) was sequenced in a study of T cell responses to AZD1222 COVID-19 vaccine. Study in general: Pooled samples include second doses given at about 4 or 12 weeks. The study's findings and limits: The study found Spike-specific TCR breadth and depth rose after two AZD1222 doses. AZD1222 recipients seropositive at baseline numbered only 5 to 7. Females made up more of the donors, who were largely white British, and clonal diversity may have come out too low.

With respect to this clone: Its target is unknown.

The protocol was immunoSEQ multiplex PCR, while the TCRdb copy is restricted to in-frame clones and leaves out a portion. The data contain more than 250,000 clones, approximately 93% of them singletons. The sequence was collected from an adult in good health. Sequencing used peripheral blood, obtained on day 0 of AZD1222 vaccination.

The CDR3 loop is CASSQDSGTGLFGYTF. The CDR3 DNA is TGCGCCAGCAGCCAAGATTCGGGGACAGGGTTGTTTGGCTACACCTTC. The chain is built from TRBV4-1 and TRBJ1-2, with TRBD1 matching 9 bases. V shed 0 bases and J 7 bases; nucleotides not matched to a gene: 9. Germline-derived CDR1 and CDR2 are MGHRA and YSYEKL. The CDR3 length is 16 residues.